This T cell receptor beta chain comes out of a study of T cells in localized non-small cell lung cancer. Trimming shortened V by 1 base and J by 3 bases, and 7 bases separated the two germline ends. The CDR3 extends over 13 amino acids. Germline values: CDR1 SGHVS, CDR2 FQNEAQ. The method was immunoSEQ multiplex PCR; TCRdb's version includes in-frame clones alone and lacks a portion of them. This sample has tens of thousands of clones, with about 86% found just once. Specimen: peripheral blood, collected before any cancer treatment. The chain uses TRBV7-8 and TRBJ2-7, with D uncertain. The clonotype comes from a woman aged 18-49 years with stage III lung adenocarcinoma. Here the CDR3 DNA reads TGTGCCAGCAGCTTAGTCCCCGGCTACGAGCAGTACTTC. It is translated as CASSLVPGYEQYF.